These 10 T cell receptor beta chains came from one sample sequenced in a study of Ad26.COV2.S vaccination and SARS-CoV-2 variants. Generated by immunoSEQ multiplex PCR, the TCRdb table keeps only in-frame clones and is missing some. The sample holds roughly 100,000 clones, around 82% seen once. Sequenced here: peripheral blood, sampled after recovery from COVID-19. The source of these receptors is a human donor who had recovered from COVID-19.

CDR3 DNA sequence: TGCGCCAGCAGCCAATGGAGGCAGGAGACCCAGTACTTC. This codes for CASSQWRQETQYF. The V gene is TRBV4-1, the J gene TRBJ2-5, with D tentatively TRBD2 (5 bases). Per the germline V gene, CDR1 is MGHRA and CDR2 is YSYEKL. The CDR3 consists of 13 residues. The ends were cut back, 2 bases at V and 5 bases at J, with 9 bases in the middle.

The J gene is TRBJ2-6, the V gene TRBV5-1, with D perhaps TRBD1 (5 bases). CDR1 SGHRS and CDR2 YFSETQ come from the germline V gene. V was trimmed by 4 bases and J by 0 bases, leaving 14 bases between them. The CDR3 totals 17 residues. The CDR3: CASSPTHDSSGANVLTF. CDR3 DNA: TGCGCCAGCAGCCCAACTCATGACAGCTCTGGGGCCAACGTCCTGACTTTC.

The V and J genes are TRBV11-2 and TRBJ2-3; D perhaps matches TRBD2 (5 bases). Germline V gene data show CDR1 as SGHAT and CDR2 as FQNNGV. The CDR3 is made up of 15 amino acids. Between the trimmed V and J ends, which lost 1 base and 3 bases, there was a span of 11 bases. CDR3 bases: TGTGCCAGCAGCTTAGGGCGGGTGGAAACAGATACGCAGTATTTT. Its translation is CASSLGRVETDTQYF.

The CDR3 region is CASSFLMGSGYTF. CDR3 DNA: TGTGCCAGCAGTTTTTTGATGGGTTCCGGCTACACCTTC. V and J are TRBV12-3 or TRBV12-4 and TRBJ1-2; D gene ambiguous. CDR3 length equals 13 residues. V was trimmed by 3 bases and J by 8 bases, leaving 13 bases between them.

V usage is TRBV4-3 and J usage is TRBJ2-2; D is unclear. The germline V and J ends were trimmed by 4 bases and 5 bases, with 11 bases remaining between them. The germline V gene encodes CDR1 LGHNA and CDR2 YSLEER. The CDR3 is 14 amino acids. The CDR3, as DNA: TGCGCCAGCAGCCTTAGTAGGTGGACCGGGGAGCTGTTTTTT. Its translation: CASSLSRWTGELFF.

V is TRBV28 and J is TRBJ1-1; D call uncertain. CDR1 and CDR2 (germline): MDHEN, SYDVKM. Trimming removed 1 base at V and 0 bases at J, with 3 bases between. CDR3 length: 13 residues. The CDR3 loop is CASSLSVNTEAFF. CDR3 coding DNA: TGTGCCAGCAGTTTATCCGTGAACACTGAAGCTTTCTTT.

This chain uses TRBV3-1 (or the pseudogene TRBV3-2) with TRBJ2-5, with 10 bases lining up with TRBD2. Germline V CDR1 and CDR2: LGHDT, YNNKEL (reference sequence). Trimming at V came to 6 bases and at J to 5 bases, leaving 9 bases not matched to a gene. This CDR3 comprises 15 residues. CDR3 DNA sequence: TGTGCCAGCAGTCTACGTAGCGGGGGGATGGAGACCCAGTACTTC. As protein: CASSLRSGGMETQYF.

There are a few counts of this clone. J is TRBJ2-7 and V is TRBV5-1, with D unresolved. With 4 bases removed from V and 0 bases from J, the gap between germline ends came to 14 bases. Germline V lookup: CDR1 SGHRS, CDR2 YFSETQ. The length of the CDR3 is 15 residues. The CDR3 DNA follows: TGCGCCAGCAGCCCATTACGAGTTGACTCCTACGAGCAGTACTTC. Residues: CASSPLRVDSYEQYF.

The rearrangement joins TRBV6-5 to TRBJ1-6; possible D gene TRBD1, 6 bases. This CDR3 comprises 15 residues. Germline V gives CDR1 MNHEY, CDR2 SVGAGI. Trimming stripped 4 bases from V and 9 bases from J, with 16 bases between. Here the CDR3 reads CASSSGVLSGSPLHF. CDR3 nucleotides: TGTGCCAGCAGTTCAGGGGTCCTGTCGGGTTCACCCCTCCACTTT.

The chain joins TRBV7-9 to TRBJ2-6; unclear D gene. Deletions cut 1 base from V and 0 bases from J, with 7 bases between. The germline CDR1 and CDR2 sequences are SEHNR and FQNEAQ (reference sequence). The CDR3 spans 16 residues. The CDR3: CASSLGHNSGANVLTF. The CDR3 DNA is TGTGCCAGCAGCTTAGGACACAACTCTGGGGCCAACGTCCTGACTTTC.